The clone carrying this TCR beta chain was seen only a few times. Antigen specificity is unknown. The data stem from a study of blood T cells in healthy people across ages. Across the whole study: Capture by template switching was about one barcoded beta molecule per two T cells.

Study-wide findings and caveats: Getting older went along with TCR beta diversity per million T cells dropping roughly linearly.

Then a second PCR, running about 6 to 12 cycles, was carried out with a sample-barcoded 5' primer and a J-beta primer mix. TCRdb re-analysed the 5' RACE reads in MiXCR, keeping a single row per CDR3 protein. The repertoire includes around 790,000 distinct CDR3 sequences, roughly 44% of them detected once, and around 21% sits in the top ten. The sequenced material came from blood. This sequence was found in a man aged 60 to 69 in good health.

CDR3 bases: TGTGCCATCAGTGGAGGTCGGCAGACAGATACGCAGTATTTT. Translating it yields CAISGGRQTDTQYF. The genes are TRBV10-3 and TRBJ2-3; D remains unclear. V lost 4 bases and J 3 bases, leaving 11 bases between the germline ends. Germline V gene data show CDR1 as ENHRY and CDR2 as SYGVKD. The CDR3 is 14 residues long.